The entry below gives a single TCR beta chain sequence along with its context. Its cognate antigen is unknown. Within the ViraFEST assay, antigen-specific CD4+ T cells underwent expansion with viral peptide pools prior to sequencing. Isolation of CD4+ T cells took place after 10 days of culture. Participants completed two doses of the BNT162b2 or mRNA-1273 vaccine. This record comes from a study of vaccination effects on CD4 cells after COVID-19. Study-level results: After vaccination, at late timepoints, clones induced by infection and by vaccine contracted markedly.

The table came from immunoSEQ multiplex PCR; TCRdb's copy has only in-frame clones and leaves some out. Found here are about 64,000 clones, about 78% of them singletons; the top ten hold 1.5% to 2%. CDR1 and CDR2 (germline): SEHNR, FQNEAQ (reference sequence). The CDR3 is 16 amino acids. V dropped 5 bases and J dropped 0 bases, with 14 bases sitting between them. V is TRBV7-9 and J is TRBJ2-4; the D gene is possibly TRBD1 (5 bases). The receptor's source is a human donor who received a COVID-19 vaccine. Material: CD4+ T cells from PBMCs cultured with HCoV-OC43 spike peptides, obtained after COVID-19 vaccination. The subset: HCoV-OC43 spike overlapping peptide pool stimulation. The CDR3 sequence: CASSPLPRGAKNIQYF. The CDR3 DNA is TGTGCCAGCAGCCCCCTTCCAAGGGGAGCCAAAAACATTCAGTACTTC.